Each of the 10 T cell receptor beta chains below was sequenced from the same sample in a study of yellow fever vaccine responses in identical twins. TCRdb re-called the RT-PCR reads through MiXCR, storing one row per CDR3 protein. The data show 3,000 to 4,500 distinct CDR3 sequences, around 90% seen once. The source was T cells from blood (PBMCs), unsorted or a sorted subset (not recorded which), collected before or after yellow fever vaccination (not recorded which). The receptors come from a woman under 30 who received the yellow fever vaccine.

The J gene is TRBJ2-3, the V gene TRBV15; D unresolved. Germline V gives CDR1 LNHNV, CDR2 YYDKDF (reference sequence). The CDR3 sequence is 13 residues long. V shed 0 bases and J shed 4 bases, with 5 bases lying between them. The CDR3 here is CATSRDLPDTQYF. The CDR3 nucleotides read TGTGCCACCAGCAGAGATCTCCCAGATACGCAGTATTTT.

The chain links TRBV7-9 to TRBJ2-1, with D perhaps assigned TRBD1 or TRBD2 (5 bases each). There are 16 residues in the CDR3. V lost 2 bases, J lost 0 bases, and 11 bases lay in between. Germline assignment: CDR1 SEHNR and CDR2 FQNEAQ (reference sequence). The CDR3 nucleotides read TGTGCCAGCAGCTTATCGTGGGGGAGCTCCTACAATGAGCAGTTCTTC. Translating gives CASSLSWGSSYNEQFF.

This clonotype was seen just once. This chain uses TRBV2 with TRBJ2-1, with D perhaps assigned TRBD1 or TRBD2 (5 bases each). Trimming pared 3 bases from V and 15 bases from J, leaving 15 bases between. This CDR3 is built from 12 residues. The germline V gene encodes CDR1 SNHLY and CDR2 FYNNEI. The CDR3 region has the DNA TGTGCCAGCAGTGATATGATGGGGGTGGGGTTCTTC. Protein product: CASSDMMGVGFF. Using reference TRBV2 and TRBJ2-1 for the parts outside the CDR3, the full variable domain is EPEVTQTPSHQVTQMGQEVILRCVPISNHLYFYWYRQILGQKVEFLVSFYNNEISEKSEIFDDQFSVERPDGSNFTLKIRSTKLEDSAMYFCASSDMMGVGFFGPGTRLTVL.

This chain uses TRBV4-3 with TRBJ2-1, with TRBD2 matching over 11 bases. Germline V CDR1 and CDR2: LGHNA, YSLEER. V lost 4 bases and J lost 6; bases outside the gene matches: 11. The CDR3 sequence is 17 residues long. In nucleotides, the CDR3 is TGCGCCAGCAGCCGATACCAACTAGCGGGAGATCCCAATGAGCAGTTCTTC. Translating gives CASSRYQLAGDPNEQFF.

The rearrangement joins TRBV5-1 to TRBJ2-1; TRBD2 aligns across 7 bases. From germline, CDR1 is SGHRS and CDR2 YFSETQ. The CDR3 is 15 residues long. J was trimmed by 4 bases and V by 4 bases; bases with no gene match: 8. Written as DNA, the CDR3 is TGCGCCAGCAGCCCTCGTCGGGAGGAGTACAATGAGCAGTTCTTC. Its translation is CASSPRREEYNEQFF.

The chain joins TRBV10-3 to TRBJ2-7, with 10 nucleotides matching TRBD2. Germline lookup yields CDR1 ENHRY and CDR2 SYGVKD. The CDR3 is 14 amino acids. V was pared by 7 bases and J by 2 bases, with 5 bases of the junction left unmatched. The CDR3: CAIMGTSDTYEQYF. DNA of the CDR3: TGTGCCATCATGGGGACTAGCGACACCTACGAGCAGTACTTC.

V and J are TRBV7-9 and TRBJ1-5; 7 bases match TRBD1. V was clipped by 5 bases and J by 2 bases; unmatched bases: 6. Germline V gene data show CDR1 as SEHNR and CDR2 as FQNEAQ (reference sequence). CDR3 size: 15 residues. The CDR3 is CASSQGGVGNQPQHF. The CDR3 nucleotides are TGTGCCAGCAGCCAGGGGGGGGTGGGCAATCAGCCCCAGCATTTT.

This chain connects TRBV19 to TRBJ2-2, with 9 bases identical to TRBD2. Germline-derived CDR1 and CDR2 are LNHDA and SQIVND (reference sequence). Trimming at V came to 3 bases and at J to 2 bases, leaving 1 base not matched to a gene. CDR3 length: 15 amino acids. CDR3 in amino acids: CASSMTSGNTGELFF. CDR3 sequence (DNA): TGTGCCAGTAGTATGACTAGCGGAAACACCGGGGAGCTGTTTTTT.

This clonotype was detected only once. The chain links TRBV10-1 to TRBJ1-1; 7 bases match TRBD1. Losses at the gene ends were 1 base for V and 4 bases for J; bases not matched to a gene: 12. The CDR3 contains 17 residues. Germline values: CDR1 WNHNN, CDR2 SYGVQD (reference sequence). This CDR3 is CASSEYLDRSSATEAFF. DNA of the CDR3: TGCGCCAGCAGTGAGTATTTGGACAGGAGTTCAGCCACTGAAGCTTTCTTT.

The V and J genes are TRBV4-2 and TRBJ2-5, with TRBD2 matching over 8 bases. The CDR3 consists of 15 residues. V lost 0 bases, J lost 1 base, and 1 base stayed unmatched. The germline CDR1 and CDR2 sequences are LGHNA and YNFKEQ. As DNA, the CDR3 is TGTGCCAGCAGCCAAGATCGGGGGGGCCAAGAGACCCAGTACTTC. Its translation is CASSQDRGGQETQYF.